This TCR beta chain was identified during a study of cytomegalovirus exposure and HLA in healthy donors. Findings and limits, study-wide: The records held CMV serostatus as the only immune exposure information.

This CDR3 has 14 residues. The germline CDR1 and CDR2 sequences are SGHVS and FQNEAQ. Trimming cost V 6 bases and J 6 bases; bases outside gene matches: 5. As to this clone: The antigen is not known.

In the PCR, 60 Vbeta and 13 Jbeta primers were used. Per the study methods: Later analysis identified approximately 88 million unique TCR beta chains, about 12 million shared. Measured with immunoSEQ multiplex PCR; TCRdb has only the in-frame clones, and not every one. The V and J calls and clone size are taken from that table; D and trimming were inferred from the DNA. The repertoire consists of about 130,000 clones, with 75% to 80% occurring once and the leading ten covering approximately 2%. The TCR was taken from a man younger than 45 in good health and CMV-seronegative. The sequenced material came from PBMCs. The chain couples TRBV7-8 to TRBJ2-1; 10 bases are shared with TRBD1. CDR3 amino acids: CASSRDRGGNEQFF. CDR3 DNA: TGTGCCAGCAGTCGGGACAGGGGTGGCAATGAGCAGTTCTTC.